This TCR beta chain was recovered during a study of shared clonotypes between healthy human individuals. Regarding the study as a whole: Sample collection involved blood only; tissue repertoires are likely different.

Clones were sequenced by immunoSEQ multiplex PCR, and TCRdb holds only the in-frame ones, with some missing. The sample has 2 million to 3 million clones; more than 80% are singletons. Trimming cost V 0 bases and J 5 bases, with 17 bases left between them. The length of the CDR3 is 16 residues. From germline, CDR1 is SGDLS and CDR2 YYNGEE. As to this clone: Its antigen is still unknown.

The specimen was naive CD4+ T cells sorted from blood. The subset here: CD45RA+ positively selected. The sequence derives from a man between 18 and 29 years old in good health. J is TRBJ2-5 and V is TRBV9; the D gene could be TRBD1 or TRBD2 (6 bases each). This CDR3 reads CASSVGRQAAGETQYF. CDR3 nucleotides: TGTGCCAGCAGCGTAGGTCGACAGGCCGCGGGGGAGACCCAGTACTTC.